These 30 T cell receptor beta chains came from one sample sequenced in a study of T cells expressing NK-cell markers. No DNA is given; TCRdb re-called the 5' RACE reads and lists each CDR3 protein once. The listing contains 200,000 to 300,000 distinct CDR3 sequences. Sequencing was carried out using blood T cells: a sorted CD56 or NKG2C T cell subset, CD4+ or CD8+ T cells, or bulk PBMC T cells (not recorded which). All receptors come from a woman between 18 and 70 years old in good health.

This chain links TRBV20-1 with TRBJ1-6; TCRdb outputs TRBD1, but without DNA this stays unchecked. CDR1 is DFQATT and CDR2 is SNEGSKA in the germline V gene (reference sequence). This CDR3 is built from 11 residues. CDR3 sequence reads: CSIRSGATLHF.

CDR3 region: CASSSSTGLGYEQYF. The chain employs TRBV27 and TRBJ2-7. CDR1 is MNHEY, CDR2 SMNVEV, per germline (reference sequence). CDR3 length: 15 residues.

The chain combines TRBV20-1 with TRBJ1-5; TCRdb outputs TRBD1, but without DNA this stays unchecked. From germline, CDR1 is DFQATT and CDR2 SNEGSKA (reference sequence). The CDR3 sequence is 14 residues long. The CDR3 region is CSAENRESNQPQHF.

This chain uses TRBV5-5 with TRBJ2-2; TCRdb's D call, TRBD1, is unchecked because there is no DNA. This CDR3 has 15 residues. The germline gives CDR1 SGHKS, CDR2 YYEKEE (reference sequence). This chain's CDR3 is CASSPGGSNTGELFF.

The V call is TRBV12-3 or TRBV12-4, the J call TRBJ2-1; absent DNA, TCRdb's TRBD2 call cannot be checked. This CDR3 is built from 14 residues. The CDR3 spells CATGGPGVYNEQFF.

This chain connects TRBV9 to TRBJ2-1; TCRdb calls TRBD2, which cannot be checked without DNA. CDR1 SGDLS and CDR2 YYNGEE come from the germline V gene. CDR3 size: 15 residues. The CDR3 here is CASSVVSGHYNEQFF. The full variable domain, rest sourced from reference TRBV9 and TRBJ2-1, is DSGVTQTPKHLITATGQRVTLRCSPRSGDLSVYWYQQSLDQGLQFLIQYYNGEERAKGNILERFSAQQFPDLHSELNLSSLELGDSALYFCASSVVSGHYNEQFFGPGTRLTVL.

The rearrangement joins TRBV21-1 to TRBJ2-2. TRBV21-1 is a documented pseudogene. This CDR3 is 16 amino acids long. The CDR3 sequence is CASSPIQAGCTGELFF.

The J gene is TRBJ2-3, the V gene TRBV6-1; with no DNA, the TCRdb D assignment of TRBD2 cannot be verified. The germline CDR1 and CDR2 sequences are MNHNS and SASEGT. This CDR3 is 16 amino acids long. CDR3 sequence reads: CASRPDSRGGTDTQYF.

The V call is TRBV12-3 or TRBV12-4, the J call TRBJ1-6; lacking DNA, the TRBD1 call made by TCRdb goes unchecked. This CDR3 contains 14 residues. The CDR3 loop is CASSLDPGKSPLHF.

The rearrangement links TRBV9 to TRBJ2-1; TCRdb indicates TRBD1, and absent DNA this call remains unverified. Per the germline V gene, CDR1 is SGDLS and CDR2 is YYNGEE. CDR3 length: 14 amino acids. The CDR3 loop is CASSLQGASDEQFF.

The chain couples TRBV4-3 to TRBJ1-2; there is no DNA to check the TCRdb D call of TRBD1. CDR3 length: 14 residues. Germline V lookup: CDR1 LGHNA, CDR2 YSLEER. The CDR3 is CASSRDERDAGYTF.

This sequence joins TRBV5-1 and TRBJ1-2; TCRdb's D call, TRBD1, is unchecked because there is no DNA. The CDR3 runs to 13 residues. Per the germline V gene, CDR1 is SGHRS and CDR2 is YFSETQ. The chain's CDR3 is CASSFGQGGGYTF.

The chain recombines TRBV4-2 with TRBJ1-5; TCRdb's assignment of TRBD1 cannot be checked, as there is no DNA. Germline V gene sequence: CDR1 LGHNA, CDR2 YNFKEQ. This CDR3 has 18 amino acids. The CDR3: CASSQRTGGDLGNQPQHF.

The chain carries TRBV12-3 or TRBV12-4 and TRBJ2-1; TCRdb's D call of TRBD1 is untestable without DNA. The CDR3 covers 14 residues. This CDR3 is CASSRGREYNEQFF.

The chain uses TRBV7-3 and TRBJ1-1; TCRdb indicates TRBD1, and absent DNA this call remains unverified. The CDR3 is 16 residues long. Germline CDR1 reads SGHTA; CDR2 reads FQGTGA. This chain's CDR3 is CASSPGTGTFGTEAFF. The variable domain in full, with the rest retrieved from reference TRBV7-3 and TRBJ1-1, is GAGVSQTPSNKVTEKGKYVELRCDPISGHTALYWYRQSLGQGPEFLIYFQGTGAADDSGLPNDRFFAVRPEGSVSTLKIQRTERGDSAVYLCASSPGTGTFGTEAFFGQGTRLTVV.

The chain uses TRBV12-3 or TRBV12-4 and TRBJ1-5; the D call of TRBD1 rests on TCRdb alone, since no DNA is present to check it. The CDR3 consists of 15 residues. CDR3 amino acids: CASSLRPEVGQPQHF.

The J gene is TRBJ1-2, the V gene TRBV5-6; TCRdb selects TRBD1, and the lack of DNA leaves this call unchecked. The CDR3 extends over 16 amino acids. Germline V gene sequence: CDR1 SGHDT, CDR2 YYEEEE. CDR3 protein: CASSTPGDRTNYGYTF. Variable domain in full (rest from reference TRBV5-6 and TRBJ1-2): DAGVTQSPTHLIKTRGQQVTLRCSPKSGHDTVSWYQQALGQGPQFIFQYYEEEERQRGNFPDRFSGHQFPNYSSELNVNALLLGDSALYLCASSTPGDRTNYGYTFGSGTRLTVV.

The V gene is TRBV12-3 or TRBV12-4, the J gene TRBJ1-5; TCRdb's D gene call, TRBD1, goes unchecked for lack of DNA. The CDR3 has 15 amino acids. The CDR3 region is CASSWTGRGNQPQHF.

The CDR3 spells CSAGLGTLGGNEQFF. The J gene is TRBJ2-1, the V gene TRBV20-1; as DNA is missing, the TRBD1 call by TCRdb cannot be tested. This CDR3 spans 15 amino acids. The germline V gene has CDR1 DFQATT and CDR2 SNEGSKA (reference sequence).

CDR3 residues: CASSDNQYEQYF. V usage is TRBV5-1 and J usage is TRBJ2-7. CDR1 and CDR2 from the germline V gene are SGHRS and YFSETQ. This CDR3 is 12 amino acids long.

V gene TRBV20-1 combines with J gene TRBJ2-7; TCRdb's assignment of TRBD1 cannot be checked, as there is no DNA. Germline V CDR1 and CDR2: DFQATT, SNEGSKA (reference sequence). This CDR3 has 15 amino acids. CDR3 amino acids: CSALDGQRASYEQYF.

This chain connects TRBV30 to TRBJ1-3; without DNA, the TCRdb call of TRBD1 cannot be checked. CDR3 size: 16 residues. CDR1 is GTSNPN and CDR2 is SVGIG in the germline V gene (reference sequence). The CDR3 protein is CAWSLPRTFSGNTIYF.

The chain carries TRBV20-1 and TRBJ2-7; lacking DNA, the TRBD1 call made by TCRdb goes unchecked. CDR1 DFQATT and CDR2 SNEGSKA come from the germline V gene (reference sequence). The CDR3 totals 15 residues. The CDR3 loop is CSAAHSGKGNYEQYF.

The CDR3 reads CASSVDTSYGYTF. V usage is TRBV9 and J usage is TRBJ1-2. The CDR3 consists of 13 residues. CDR1 and CDR2 from the germline V gene are SGDLS and YYNGEE.

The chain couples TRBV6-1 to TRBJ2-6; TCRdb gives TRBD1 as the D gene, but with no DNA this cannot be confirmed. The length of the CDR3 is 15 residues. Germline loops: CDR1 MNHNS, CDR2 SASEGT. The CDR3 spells CASSEWGLGANVLTF.

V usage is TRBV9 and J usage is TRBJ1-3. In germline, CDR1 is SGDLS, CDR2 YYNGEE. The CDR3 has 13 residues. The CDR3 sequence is CASSVGSGNTIYF.

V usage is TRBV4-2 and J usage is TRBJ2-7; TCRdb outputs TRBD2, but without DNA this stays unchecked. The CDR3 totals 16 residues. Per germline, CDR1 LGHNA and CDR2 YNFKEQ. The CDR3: CASSRGGGDSNYEQYF.

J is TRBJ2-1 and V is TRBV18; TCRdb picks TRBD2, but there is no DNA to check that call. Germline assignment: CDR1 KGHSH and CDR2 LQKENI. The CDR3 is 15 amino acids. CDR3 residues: CASSLDMAGYNEQFF.

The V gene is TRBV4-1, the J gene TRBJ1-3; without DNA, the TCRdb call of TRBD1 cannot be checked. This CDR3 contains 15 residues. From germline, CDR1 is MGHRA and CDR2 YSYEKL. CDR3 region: CASSQAGQGAYTIYF.

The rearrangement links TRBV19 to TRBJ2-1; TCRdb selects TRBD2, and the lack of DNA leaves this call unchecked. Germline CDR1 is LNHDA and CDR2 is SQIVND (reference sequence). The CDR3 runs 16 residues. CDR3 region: CASSIRLAGRNNEQFF.